This T cell receptor beta chain was obtained from a study of shared clonotypes between healthy human individuals. Study results and caveats: Some clonotypes were shared by all four sorted-subset donors, while others were not shared. The non-shared ones had lower generation probabilities than the shared ones. Blood was the sole source, and tissue repertoires probably differ.

There are 19 residues in the CDR3. Germline CDR1 reads MGHRA; CDR2 reads YSYEKL. The V segment lost 0 bases and the J segment 4 bases; nucleotides outside the gene matches: 15. The data were produced by immunoSEQ multiplex PCR, yet TCRdb's version contains in-frame clones alone and is incomplete. The sample carries roughly 1 million clones, approximately 80% recorded once. As for this clone: Its target is unknown.

The receptor comes from a man between 18 and 29 years old in good health. Some clones in this sample may be carry-over from other donors' samples. The genes are TRBV4-1 and TRBJ2-5, with 9 bases fitting TRBD2. Sequenced: memory CD4+ T cells from PBMCs. Subset noted: CD45RA-negative fraction. Here the CDR3 DNA reads TGCGCCAGCAGCCAAGATACGGGCGGGAGGGCGAGAGGTGGAGAGACCCAGTACTTC. As protein: CASSQDTGGRARGGETQYF.